Listed below are T cell receptor beta chains from one sample, sequenced in a study of blood T cell repertoires in COVID-19. Libraries were prepared by immunoSEQ multiplex PCR; TCRdb keeps only in-frame clonotypes and omits some of them. Of about 88,000 clones in the sample, roughly nine tenths were seen once. The sequenced material came from peripheral blood. These receptor sequences come from a man in his sixties with acute or convalescent COVID-19. The CDR3 runs from the conserved cysteine through the conserved F or W. D genes are given only for firm matches. Clone size, where shown, is once, few, many, or a class for clones that have expanded.

V gene: TRBV27
clone size: once
D gene: .
J gene: TRBJ1-5
CDR3 DNA: TGTGCCAGCTCCCCCGGGGTCTATCAGCCCCAGCATTTT
CDR3 protein: CASSPGVYQPQHF

V gene: TRBV4-2
clone size: .
D gene: TRBD1
J gene: TRBJ2-5
CDR3 DNA: TGTGCCAGCAGCCCTAGAAGAAAGGGACAGGGGAAGGAGAAGACCCAGTACTTC
CDR3 protein: CASSPRRKGQGKEKTQYF

V gene: TRBV5-1
clone size: .
D gene: .
J gene: TRBJ1-4
CDR3 DNA: TGCGCCAGCAGCCAGGGAATGACTAATGAAAAACTGTTTTTT
CDR3 protein: CASSQGMTNEKLFF

V gene: TRBV7-2
clone size: .
D gene: .
J gene: TRBJ2-1
CDR3 DNA: TGTGCCAGCAGCCCAGACTCGACCCAGCACAATGAGCAGTTCTTC
CDR3 protein: CASSPDSTQHNEQFF

V gene: TRBV15
clone size: once
D gene: .
J gene: TRBJ2-5
CDR3 DNA: TGTGCCACCAGCACCAGGGAGACCCAGTACTTC
CDR3 protein: CATSTRETQYF

V gene: TRBV28
clone size: .
D gene: TRBD1
J gene: TRBJ1-5
CDR3 DNA: TGTGCCACCCAATACGGGACAGCTAATCAGCCCCAGCATTTT
CDR3 protein: CATQYGTANQPQHF

V gene: TRBV6-1
clone size: .
D gene: TRBD2
J gene: TRBJ2-7
CDR3 DNA: TGTGCCAGCAGTGTCGGCTGGGGGCATCTAGCGGGAGGTGAAGAGCAGTACTTC
CDR3 protein: CASSVGWGHLAGGEEQYF

V gene: TRBV10-3
clone size: once
D gene: TRBD1
J gene: TRBJ1-1
CDR3 DNA: TGTGCCATCAGCACACAGGGGGCGGACACTGAAGCTTTCTTT
CDR3 protein: CAISTQGADTEAFF

V gene: TRBV18
clone size: few
D gene: .
J gene: TRBJ2-3
CDR3 DNA: TGTGCCAGCTCACCCGCGAACACAGATACGCAGTATTTT
CDR3 protein: CASSPANTDTQYF

V gene: TRBV27
clone size: .
D gene: .
J gene: TRBJ2-2
CDR3 DNA: TGTGCCAGCAGTTTATCGGGCTGGTATAACACCGGGGAGCTGTTTTTT
CDR3 protein: CASSLSGWYNTGELFF

V gene: TRBV27
clone size: .
D gene: TRBD1
J gene: TRBJ1-4
CDR3 DNA: TGTGCCAGCAGTTCCGCCGGGACAGGGAATGAAAAACTGTTTTTT
CDR3 protein: CASSSAGTGNEKLFF

V gene: TRBV11-2
clone size: .
D gene: .
J gene: TRBJ2-3
CDR3 DNA: TGTGCCAGCAGCTCGCGTTCCGGGAGAACCAGCACAGATACGCAGTATTTT
CDR3 protein: CASSSRSGRTSTDTQYF

V gene: TRBV6-6
clone size: .
D gene: .
J gene: TRBJ1-4
CDR3 DNA: TGTGCCAGCATGCGGCAGGGGCGGGAAAAACTGTTTTTT
CDR3 protein: CASMRQGREKLFF

V gene: TRBV7-2
clone size: once
D gene: TRBD1
J gene: TRBJ2-1
CDR3 DNA: TGTGCCAGCAGCTTAGCTCCGATTGGGGACAGGGCGTTTTCGGCTTCCGGTGAGCAGTTCTTC
CDR3 protein: CASSLAPIGDRAFSASGEQFF

V gene: TRBV7-2
clone size: .
D gene: .
J gene: TRBJ1-3
CDR3 DNA: TGTGCCAGCAGCACAAGCCCAGGGAGGGGAAACACCATATATTTT
CDR3 protein: CASSTSPGRGNTIYF

V gene: TRBV3-1/TRBV3-2
clone size: .
D gene: .
J gene: TRBJ1-4
CDR3 DNA: TGTGCCAGCAGCCAGGGGGGTACTAATGAAAAACTGTTTTTT
CDR3 protein: CASSQGGTNEKLFF

V gene: TRBV29-1
clone size: .
D gene: TRBD2
J gene: TRBJ2-5
CDR3 DNA: TGCAGCGTTGAAAGGAGGTCTAGCGGCCAAGAGACCCAGTACTTC
CDR3 protein: CSVERRSSGQETQYF

V gene: TRBV24-1
clone size: .
D gene: TRBD1
J gene: TRBJ1-5
CDR3 DNA: TGTGCCACCAGTGGCAGGGGGGACCAGCCCCAGCATTTT
CDR3 protein: CATSGRGDQPQHF

V gene: TRBV7-9
clone size: few
D gene: .
J gene: TRBJ2-1
CDR3 DNA: TGTGCCAGCAGCACGATGAAAGGACAGACCCACAATGAGCAGTTCTTC
CDR3 protein: CASSTMKGQTHNEQFF

V gene: TRBV23-1
clone size: .
D gene: .
J gene: TRBJ1-4
CDR3 DNA: TGCGCCAGGAGACAGGATTCCCCCAACGAAAAACTGTTTTTT
CDR3 protein: CARRQDSPNEKLFF

V gene: TRBV19
clone size: .
D gene: TRBD1
J gene: TRBJ1-6
CDR3 DNA: TGTGCCAGTAGCCTAATCCCGGGACAGGCTAATTCACCCCTCCACTTT
CDR3 protein: CASSLIPGQANSPLHF

V gene: TRBV30
clone size: .
D gene: TRBD2
J gene: TRBJ2-3
CDR3 DNA: TGTGCCTGGACCCGACTAGCATCGGCAGATACGCAGTATTTT
CDR3 protein: CAWTRLASADTQYF

V gene: TRBV7-9
clone size: .
D gene: TRBD1
J gene: TRBJ2-6
CDR3 DNA: TGTGCCAGCAAGGGGGCCAGGGGCGATTTCTCTGGGGCCAACGTCCTGACTTTC
CDR3 protein: CASKGARGDFSGANVLTF

V gene: TRBV9
clone size: .
D gene: TRBD2
J gene: TRBJ2-7
CDR3 DNA: TGTGCCAGCAGCGTATCCAGCGGGAAAGGCTACGAGCAGTACTTC
CDR3 protein: CASSVSSGKGYEQYF

V gene: TRBV19
clone size: .
D gene: TRBD1
J gene: TRBJ1-2
CDR3 DNA: TGTGCCAGTAGTTTCCCCGGGACAGCTAACTATGGCTACACCTTC
CDR3 protein: CASSFPGTANYGYTF

V gene: TRBV3-1/TRBV3-2
clone size: .
D gene: .
J gene: TRBJ1-4
CDR3 DNA: TGTGCCAGCAGCCAACGCCGCCCCCGCGGGGTTGGAGTGGAGGATGAAAAACTGTTTTTT
CDR3 protein: CASSQRRPRGVGVEDEKLFF

V gene: TRBV7-2
clone size: .
D gene: .
J gene: TRBJ1-2
CDR3 DNA: TGTGCCAGCAGCTTATGGCAGGGGCCAAACTATGGCTACACCTTC
CDR3 protein: CASSLWQGPNYGYTF

V gene: TRBV6-5
clone size: .
D gene: TRBD1
J gene: TRBJ1-3
CDR3 DNA: TGTGCCAGCAGTTCCCTCGGACAGGGGGCGTCGGACACCATATATTTT
CDR3 protein: CASSSLGQGASDTIYF

V gene: TRBV7-8
clone size: .
D gene: TRBD1
J gene: TRBJ1-4
CDR3 DNA: TGTGCCAGCAGCTTAGAAGGGGGCCGGGAAGAAAAACTGTTTTTT
CDR3 protein: CASSLEGGREEKLFF

V gene: TRBV24-1
clone size: .
D gene: TRBD1
J gene: TRBJ2-5
CDR3 DNA: TGTGCCACCAGTGGCATGGGACAGGCCGACGGAGAGACCCAGTACTTC
CDR3 protein: CATSGMGQADGETQYF